The source of this TCR beta chain is a study of PD-1 blockade in classical Hodgkin lymphoma. Study details: On a schedule of every 2 weeks, patients received nivolumab 3 mg/kg intravenously.

The protocol was immunoSEQ multiplex PCR, while the TCRdb copy is restricted to in-frame clones and leaves out a portion. The sample carries approximately 9,800 clones, 74% recorded once. This CDR3 spans 16 amino acids. V gave up 3 bases and J gave up 2 bases, with 17 bases separating them. Germline V CDR1 and CDR2: MDHEN, SYDVKM. Study-wide results and caveats: CD4+ TCR diversity rose significantly by C4D1, and CD8+ TCR diversity did not. Lower baseline TCR diversity marked trial partial responders and progressors.

As regards this clone: The antigen remains unidentified.

Patients all relapsed after autologous stem cell transplantation, and there was variation in brentuximab vedotin exposure. The authors purified CD4+ T cells from thawed PBMCs by magnetic negative selection. Complete response, partial response or progressive disease constituted the best response categories observed. Material: CD4+ T cells from blood, obtained at baseline. The source of this sequence is a human donor with classical Hodgkin lymphoma. The chain links TRBV28 to TRBJ2-7, with D perhaps matching TRBD2 (5 bases). This chain's CDR3 is CASSFGVRTSTYEQYF. CDR3 nucleotide sequence: TGTGCCAGCAGTTTTGGTGTTAGGACTTCGACCTACGAGCAGTACTTC. Variable domain in full (rest from reference TRBV28 and TRBJ2-7): DVKVTQSSRYLVKRTGEKVFLECVQDMDHENMFWYRQDPGLGLRLIYFSYDVKMKEKGDIPEGYSVSREKKERFSLILESASTNQTSMYLCASSFGVRTSTYEQYFGPGTRLTVT.